The source of this TCR beta chain is a study of beta chain features in type 1 diabetes. Broader study findings: Relative to healthy donors, patients appeared to have naive, central memory and Treg TCRB repertoires that were more similar. For Type 1 diabetes patients, all four CD4+ subsets carried TCRB CDR3s that were moderately but significantly shorter.

Looked up from germline, CDR1 is KGHSH and CDR2 is LQKENI. This CDR3 comprises 12 residues. Trimming stripped 6 bases from V and 4 bases from J, with 9 bases between. Sequencing targeted expressed TCRB transcripts, as all isolated RNA had been reverse transcribed. Here immunoSEQ multiplex PCR was the method, and the copy in TCRdb shows in-frame clones only, minus some. This table has fewer than 900,000 clones, roughly a sixth appearing once. Researchers reported sorting CD4+ naive, central memory, regulatory and stem cell-like memory cells via CD45RO/CCR7/CD25/CD127/CD95/CD27. Populations obtained by sorting all exceeded 98% purity. On this clone: The antigen is not known.

Material for sequencing was naive CD4+ T cells from blood. The J gene is TRBJ1-1, the V gene TRBV18; a weak D match, TRBD1 (5 bases). The receptor was isolated from a woman younger than 35 in good health. DNA of the CDR3: TGTGCCAGCTCGGGGGATAGCACTGAAGCTTTCTTT. Translating it yields CASSGDSTEAFF.